This T cell receptor beta chain was profiled in a study of PD-1 blockade in classical Hodgkin lymphoma. Specified time point: cycle 4 day 1 (C4D1), after less than 7 weeks of nivolumab. After autologous stem cell transplantation all patients relapsed, and prior brentuximab vedotin exposure differed between cohorts. Best responses included complete response and partial response; otherwise, the best response was progressive disease. A remark on this clone: Its matching antigen is unknown.

Study outcomes and limitations: When set against healthy donors, newly diagnosed patients were reported to show lower baseline TCR diversity. Partial responders and progressors had significantly lower baseline TCR diversity.

J was trimmed by 10 bases and V by 2 bases; bases with no gene match: 7. Germline assignment: CDR1 GTSNPN and CDR2 SVGIG (reference sequence). This CDR3 is built from 12 residues. Sequencing used immunoSEQ multiplex PCR; TCRdb keeps in-frame clones, though not all of them. Among 110,000 or so clones listed, roughly nine tenths were seen once. The V and J genes are TRBV30 and TRBJ1-1, with TRBD1 matching 7 bases. Sequences were derived from peripheral blood mononuclear cells (PBMCs), sampled before the fourth cycle of nivolumab. The receptor's source is a human donor with classical Hodgkin lymphoma. CDR3 sequence (DNA): TGTGCCTGGAGTCCGACAGGGAGACGAGCTTTCTTT. Residues: CAWSPTGRRAFF.